The 24 T cell receptor beta chains presented below share a single source sample, sequenced in a study of blood T cell repertoires in COVID-19. TCRdb's copy holds only in-frame clones and misses some; the assay was immunoSEQ multiplex PCR. In the table there are 200,000 to 250,000 clones, almost 90% of which are singletons. The sequencing sample was made of peripheral blood. The receptors derive from a woman aged 60-75 years with acute or convalescent COVID-19.

In this sample, this clone turned up a few times. J is TRBJ1-1 and V is TRBV13; 7 nucleotides line up with TRBD1. Germline V CDR1 and CDR2: PRHDT, FYEKMQ (reference sequence). There are 16 residues in the CDR3. Unmatched junction bases numbered 7, after V lost 2 bases and J lost 1 base. CDR3 nucleotides: TGTGCCAGCAGCTTACGACAGGGTTTTCGGAACACTGAAGCTTTCTTT. Protein product: CASSLRQGFRNTEAFF.

The chain couples TRBV6-2 or TRBV6-3 to TRBJ2-7, with 8 bases fitting TRBD1. Per the germline V gene, CDR1 is MNHEY and CDR2 is SVGEGT. V trimming: 0 bases; J trimming: 2 bases; junction bases outside the gene matches: 6. The length of the CDR3 is 16 residues. Here the CDR3 DNA reads TGTGCCAGCAGTTACTCGAGCGCAGGGGGCCCCTACGAGCAGTACTTC. Translation: CASSYSSAGGPYEQYF.

This clone was observed a single time. The V and J genes are TRBV15 and TRBJ2-2; TRBD2 matches 8 bases. In germline, CDR1 is LNHNV, CDR2 YYDKDF (reference sequence). With V trimmed by 0 bases and J by 5 bases, 2 bases remained unmatched. CDR3 length: 15 amino acids. The CDR3 here is CATSRDPGGTGELFF. In nucleotides, the CDR3 is TGTGCCACCAGCAGAGATCCGGGAGGGACCGGGGAGCTGTTTTTT.

The CDR3 DNA reads TGCGCCAGCAGCGGGGGGGACACGAACACCGAAAGAGCTTTGTATGGCTACACCTTC. It translates to CASSGGDTNTERALYGYTF. V usage is TRBV5-1 and J usage is TRBJ1-2; a weak D match, TRBD1 (6 bases). Trimming shortened V by 4 bases and J by 5 bases, and 30 bases separated the two germline ends. Germline V gene lookup returns CDR1 SGHRS and CDR2 YFSETQ. The CDR3 spans 19 residues.

The chain carries TRBV19 and TRBJ1-5; a possible D gene is TRBD1 (5 bases). This CDR3 region has 14 residues. V was pared by 7 bases and J by 0 bases, with 10 bases between. Per the germline V gene, CDR1 is LNHDA and CDR2 is SQIVND (reference sequence). CDR3 in amino acids: CASTQGYSNQPQHF. In DNA, the CDR3 is TGTGCCAGTACCCAGGGTTATAGCAATCAGCCCCAGCATTTT. The whole variable domain, remainder taken from reference TRBV19 and TRBJ1-5, is DGGITQSPKYLFRKEGQNVTLSCEQNLNHDAMYWYRQDPGQGLRLIYYSQIVNDFQKGDIAEGYSVSREKKESFPLTVTSAQKNPTAFYLCASTQGYSNQPQHFGDGTRLSIL.

The count of this clone is one. V gene TRBV2 combines with J gene TRBJ1-5; D might be TRBD1 (5 bases). V was shortened by 5 bases and J by 7 bases, with 18 bases between the two germline ends. CDR3 length: 15 amino acids. Germline CDR1 SNHLY, CDR2 FYNNEI. The CDR3: CASSRQQAGGQPQHF. In DNA, the CDR3 is TGTGCCAGCAGTAGACAGCAGGCCGGGGGGCAGCCCCAGCATTTT.

The chain has TRBV18 and TRBJ1-4, with D maybe TRBD1 (6 bases). Germline V gene sequence: CDR1 KGHSH, CDR2 LQKENI. This CDR3 has 13 amino acids. The V and J ends lost 6 bases and 5 bases respectively, with 10 bases between them. The CDR3: CASSRTENEKLFF. DNA for the CDR3: TGTGCCAGCTCCCGGACAGAGAATGAAAAACTGTTTTTT.

This clone was seen just once. V gene TRBV12-3 or TRBV12-4 combines with J gene TRBJ2-3; D possibly corresponds to TRBD2 (6 bases). CDR3 length equals 13 residues. Trimming removed 0 bases at V and 5 bases at J, with 6 bases between. CDR3 sequence: CASSLARGDTQYF. The CDR3 DNA reads as TGTGCCAGCAGTTTAGCGCGGGGAGATACGCAGTATTTT.

The CDR3 is CASSSGTSNPYEQYF. The CDR3 DNA reads TGTGCCAGCAGTTCCGGGACTAGTAATCCCTACGAGCAGTACTTC. The V call is TRBV28, the J call TRBJ2-7; the match to TRBD2 covers 8 bases. V trimming: 4 bases; J trimming: 2 bases; junction bases outside the gene matches: 7. The CDR3 sequence is 15 residues long. The germline gives CDR1 MDHEN, CDR2 SYDVKM.

In this sample, this clone turned up once. V gene TRBV9 combines with J gene TRBJ1-5, with TRBD1 identical over 7 bases. With 0 bases clipped from V and 1 base from J, the junction kept 1 base outside the gene matches. The CDR3 has 15 residues. Per the germline V gene, CDR1 is SGDLS and CDR2 is YYNGEE. The CDR3 coding sequence is TGTGCCAGCAGCGTAGCAGGGGGAAGCAATCAGCCCCAGCATTTT. It specifies CASSVAGGSNQPQHF. Supplemented by reference TRBV9 and TRBJ1-5, the full variable domain reads DSGVTQTPKHLITATGQRVTLRCSPRSGDLSVYWYQQSLDQGLQFLIQYYNGEERAKGNILERFSAQQFPDLHSELNLSSLELGDSALYFCASSVAGGSNQPQHFGDGTRLSIL.

J is TRBJ2-5 and V is TRBV24-1; 9 positions agree with TRBD1. Per the germline V gene, CDR1 is KGHDR and CDR2 is SFDVKD. This CDR3 spans 15 amino acids. V shed 3 bases, J shed 2 bases, and the junction held 3 bases outside the gene matches. CDR3 sequence: CATSDLGTGQETQYF. Written as DNA, the CDR3 is TGTGCCACCAGTGATCTCGGGACAGGGCAAGAGACCCAGTACTTC.

V and J are TRBV11-3 and TRBJ2-2; 8 positions match TRBD2. The germline V gene has CDR1 SGHNT and CDR2 YENEEA. The V segment lost 5 bases and the J segment 3 bases; nucleotides outside the gene matches: 5. CDR3 length equals 15 residues. CDR3 bases: TGTGCCAGCAGCCTGGGACTAGGGTACACCGGGGAGCTGTTTTTT. Residues: CASSLGLGYTGELFF.

This clone has just one count. The chain joins TRBV24-1 to TRBJ1-6; possible D gene TRBD1, 5 bases. The V and J ends lost 1 base and 0 bases respectively, with 15 bases between them. Per germline, CDR1 KGHDR and CDR2 SFDVKD. The CDR3 runs 19 residues. The CDR3 region has the DNA TGTGCCACCAGTGATTTCCGGCAGGGTAGGAGCTCCTATAATTCACCCCTCCACTTT. It codes for CATSDFRQGRSSYNSPLHF.

In this sample, this clone turned up many times. This chain links TRBV7-9 with TRBJ1-2; perhaps TRBD1 as D (6 bases). The germline V and J ends were trimmed by 5 bases and 5 bases, with 6 bases remaining between them. The CDR3 is 11 residues long. Looked up from germline, CDR1 is SEHNR and CDR2 is FQNEAQ (reference sequence). The CDR3 reads CASSTGYGYTF. For the CDR3, the DNA is TGTGCCAGCAGCACAGGGTATGGCTACACCTTC.

This chain uses TRBV29-1 with TRBJ1-4; TRBD1 aligns across 8 bases. J gave up 4 bases and V 6 bases, and 4 bases lay outside the gene matches. This CDR3 is 13 amino acids long. Germline V gene sequence: CDR1 SQVTM, CDR2 ANQGSEA. The CDR3 is CSVRDRFNEKLFF. The CDR3 nucleotides are TGCAGCGTCAGGGACAGGTTTAATGAAAAACTGTTTTTT.

This rearrangement joins TRBV15 to TRBJ2-1; 10 bases are shared with TRBD2. This CDR3 comprises 14 residues. Germline-derived CDR1 and CDR2 are LNHNV and YYDKDF (reference sequence). The junction had 11 bases not matched to a gene; V was cut back by 11 bases and J by 7 bases. The CDR3: CAAEAGGPFNEQFF. The CDR3 nucleotides read TGTGCCGCCGAAGCGGGAGGGCCGTTTAATGAGCAGTTCTTC. Full variable domain (missing parts from reference TRBV15 and TRBJ2-1): DAMVIQNPRYQVTQFGKPVTLSCSQTLNHNVMYWYQQKSSQAPKLLFHYYDKDFNNEADTPDNFQSRRPNTSFCFLDIRSPGLGDTAMYLCAAEAGGPFNEQFFGPGTRLTVL.

The CDR3 reads CASSVGTVYGNTIYF. For the CDR3, the DNA is TGTGCCAGCAGCGTAGGGACAGTGTATGGAAACACCATATATTTT. This chain uses TRBV9 with TRBJ1-3, with D possibly matching TRBD1 (6 bases). V lost 0 bases and J 3 bases, leaving 10 bases between the germline ends. The germline V gene encodes CDR1 SGDLS and CDR2 YYNGEE. The CDR3 is made up of 15 amino acids.

This chain joins TRBV19 and TRBJ2-6; a possible D gene is TRBD2 (6 bases). Germline V lookup: CDR1 LNHDA, CDR2 SQIVND (reference sequence). The CDR3 is made up of 16 amino acids. With 7 bases removed from V and 3 bases from J, the gap between germline ends came to 16 bases. The CDR3 region has the DNA TGTGCCAGTACTGTGGGAGGATCCTTTGGGGCCAACGTCCTGACTTTC. Translation gives CASTVGGSFGANVLTF.

This sequence joins TRBV7-8 and TRBJ2-7; D may be TRBD2 (6 bases). V was shortened by 6 bases and J by 0 bases, with 15 bases between the two germline ends. Germline values: CDR1 SGHVS, CDR2 FQNEAQ. The CDR3 totals 15 residues. This chain's CDR3 is CASSLDGGYSYEQYF. DNA of the CDR3: TGTGCCAGCAGTCTAGACGGGGGATACTCCTACGAGCAGTACTTC.

The rearrangement joins TRBV5-1 to TRBJ1-1, with 8 bases identical to TRBD1. Germline loops: CDR1 SGHRS, CDR2 YFSETQ. This CDR3 contains 15 residues. The V and J ends lost 0 bases and 4 bases, in that order; junction bases with no gene match: 5. Written as DNA, the CDR3 is TGCGCCAGCAGCTTGGCCGGACAGGGCTTCACTGAAGCTTTCTTT. Residues: CASSLAGQGFTEAFF.

The chain is built from TRBV30 and TRBJ2-2, with 10 nucleotides matching TRBD2. CDR3 length: 20 amino acids. Unmatched junction bases numbered 21, after V lost 4 bases and J lost 4 bases. The germline gives CDR1 GTSNPN, CDR2 SVGIG (reference sequence). The DNA for the CDR3 is TGTGCCTGGAACTCCAGGGCTAGCGGGAGAGGACCCCGGAGCACCGGGGAGCTGTTTTTT. It yields the protein CAWNSRASGRGPRSTGELFF.

The gene calls are TRBV10-1 and TRBJ2-7, with 9 bases matching TRBD1. This CDR3 spans 13 amino acids. CDR1 is WNHNN and CDR2 is SYGVQD in the germline V gene (reference sequence). Germline trimming cut 4 bases from V and 5 bases from J; bases unmatched to any gene: 3. This chain's CDR3 is CASSVRTGDEQYF. The CDR3 DNA reads as TGCGCCAGCAGTGTCCGGACAGGGGACGAGCAGTACTTC.

The V and J genes are TRBV5-4 and TRBJ1-3, with 7 positions matching TRBD1. Germline V gives CDR1 SGHNT, CDR2 YYREEE (reference sequence). The CDR3 spans 15 residues. The V gene end was trimmed by 3 bases and the J gene end by 4 bases; junction bases not matched to a gene: 7. CDR3 amino acids: CASSSKDRVGNTIYF. The CDR3 coding sequence is TGTGCCAGCAGCTCGAAAGACAGGGTGGGAAACACCATATATTTT. Using reference TRBV5-4 and TRBJ1-3 for the parts outside the CDR3, the full variable domain is ETGVTQSPTHLIKTRGQQVTLRCSSQSGHNTVSWYQQALGQGPQFIFQYYREEENGRGNFPPRFSGLQFPNYSSELNVNALELDDSALYLCASSSKDRVGNTIYFGEGSWLTVV.

This clone appeared many times. V is TRBV15 and J is TRBJ1-2; D ambiguous. The V and J ends lost 3 bases and 3 bases respectively, with 11 bases between them. Germline CDR1 reads LNHNV; CDR2 reads YYDKDF (reference sequence). The length of the CDR3 is 14 residues. As DNA, the CDR3 is TGTGCCACCAGCAGGGGTCCGGGGTACTATGGCTACACCTTC. It encodes CATSRGPGYYGYTF.